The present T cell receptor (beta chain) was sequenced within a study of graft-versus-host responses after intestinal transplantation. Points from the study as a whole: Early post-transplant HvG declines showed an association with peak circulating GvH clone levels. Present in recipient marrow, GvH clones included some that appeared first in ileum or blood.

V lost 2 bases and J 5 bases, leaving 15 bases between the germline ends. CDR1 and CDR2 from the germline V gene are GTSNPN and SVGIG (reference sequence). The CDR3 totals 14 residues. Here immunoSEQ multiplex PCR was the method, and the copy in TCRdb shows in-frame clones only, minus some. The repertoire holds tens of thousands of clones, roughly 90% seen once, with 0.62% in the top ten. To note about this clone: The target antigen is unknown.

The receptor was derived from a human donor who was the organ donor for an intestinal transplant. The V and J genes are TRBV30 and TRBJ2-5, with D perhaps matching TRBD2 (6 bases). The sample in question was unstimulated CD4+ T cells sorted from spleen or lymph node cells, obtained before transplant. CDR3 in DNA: TGTGCCTGGAGTAAGGGACTCCCAAAGGAGACCCAGTACTTC. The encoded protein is CAWSKGLPKETQYF.